The source of this T cell receptor beta chain is a study of glioma-infiltrating T cells. The sample holds a few counts of this clonotype. Its antigen is unidentified. Amplification of TCR alpha and beta CDR3 regions from RNA used iRepertoire nested multiplex PCR. One-step reverse transcription and amplification started from approximately 100-400 ng of tissue mRNA or PBMC total RNA. Via MiXCR, TCRdb re-called the multiplex PCR reads, giving one row per CDR3 protein. The sample yields 100,000 to 150,000 distinct CDR3 sequences, roughly 20% seen once. Study-level points and caveats: Only very few CDR3 sequences appeared in both tissue and blood.

The ends were cut back, 2 bases at V and 4 bases at J, with 11 bases in the middle. The CDR3 has 14 amino acids. The receptor comes from a human donor with low-grade glioma or glioblastoma, undergoing nonglioma brain surgery, or in good health (not recorded which). The J gene is TRBJ1-1, the V gene TRBV12-3 or TRBV12-4; D might be TRBD1 (6 bases). Sequencing used glioma tissue, nonneoplastic brain tissue, or PBMCs (not recorded which). The CDR3 DNA sequence: TGTGCCAGCAGTTTACAGGGGCATGGCACTGAAGCTTTCTTT. Translated, it gives CASSLQGHGTEAFF.